This TCR beta chain was identified in a study of shared T cell receptors in the human thymus. Trimming cost V 3 bases and J 5 bases, with 19 bases left between them. The CDR3 contains 16 residues. Germline values: CDR1 MDHEN, CDR2 SYDVKM. This clone occurred once. Produced via immunoSEQ multiplex PCR; TCRdb's table is partial and in-frame only. The top ten clones hold 0.013% of a sample with approximately 490,000 clones, approximately 80% of them seen once. These data were also reused for a study on human thymus T cells. In that study: It was healthy Finnish infants having corrective surgery for congenital heart defects who were the donors. Thymus tissue was removed during corrective cardiac surgery. Thymic and blood repertoires showed apparently biased V and J gene usage. Unrelated individuals reportedly shared highly overlapping thymic TCR repertoires.

Specimen: thymocytes. V usage is TRBV28 and J usage is TRBJ2-5, with a weak D call TRBD2 (6 bases). The TCR comes from a boy under two years old with a congenital heart defect. The CDR3 DNA reads TGTGCCAGCAGTTTCGCTGTACGGGAGTACGTGGAGACCCAGTACTTC. Translated: CASSFAVREYVETQYF. The variable domain in full, with the rest retrieved from reference TRBV28 and TRBJ2-5, is DVKVTQSSRYLVKRTGEKVFLECVQDMDHENMFWYRQDPGLGLRLIYFSYDVKMKEKGDIPEGYSVSREKKERFSLILESASTNQTSMYLCASSFAVREYVETQYFGPGTRLLVL.